This T cell receptor (beta chain) comes out of a study of T cell changes during pregnancy in multiple sclerosis. The ends were cut back, 3 bases at V and 8 bases at J, with 11 bases in the middle. CDR1 is SGHDN and CDR2 is FVKESK in the germline V gene. The CDR3 covers 12 residues. In this sample, this clone turned up once. Clones were sequenced by immunoSEQ multiplex PCR, and TCRdb holds only the in-frame ones, with some missing. The table has fewer than 110,000 clones, around 92% seen once. The source of this sequence is a female donor in good health, enrolled as a control in a pregnancy study. The material was peripheral blood, obtained in the third trimester of pregnancy. The rearrangement links TRBV14 to TRBJ2-7; D might be TRBD2 (5 bases). In DNA, the CDR3 is TGTGCCAGCAGCCAGGCGGGCCCGAAGCAGTACTTC. Protein: CASSQAGPKQYF.